A selection of T cell receptor beta chains follows, all from one sample in a study of T cell responses to AZD1222 COVID-19 vaccine. Clones were read by immunoSEQ multiplex PCR, and TCRdb kept only the in-frame ones, dropping some. The table includes 100,000 to 110,000 clones, 80% to 90% detected once. The input for sequencing was peripheral blood, taken on day 0 of AZD1222 vaccination. The receptors were sampled from an adult in good health. The CDR3 runs from the conserved cysteine through the conserved F or W. D genes are given only for firm matches. Part of the rows lack a size; the others show once, few, many or a class for expanded clones.

TGTGCCAGCAGTGAAGCGCAGGGCTGGGGAAATTATCTCTCGACAGATACGCAGTATTTT | CASSEAQGWGNYLSTDTQYF | TRBJ2-3 | TRBV6-1 | NA | 20 | NA
TGTGCCACAAAGGGCCATGGCTACACCTTC | CATKGHGYTF | TRBJ1-2 | TRBV19 | NA | 10 | NA
TGTGCCAGCAGCCAAGGCGGGCTAGCGGGACTCTACGAGCAGTACTTC | CASSQGGLAGLYEQYF | TRBJ2-7 | TRBV14 | NA | 16 | TRBD2
TGTGCCAGCACCGCCTCCCTACAGGGGACTTATGGCTACACCTTC | CASTASLQGTYGYTF | TRBJ1-2 | TRBV6-5 | NA | 15 | TRBD1
TGTGCCAGCAGCCAAGGATCGCTGTATAGTGCAGGGGGCAGTTCGGGAAACACCATATATTTT | CASSQGSLYSAGGSSGNTIYF | TRBJ1-3 | TRBV4-2 | NA | 21 | TRBD1
TGCAGCGTTTCCGTGGGACAGACCCATAACTATGGCTACACCTTC | CSVSVGQTHNYGYTF | TRBJ1-2 | TRBV29-1 | NA | 15 | TRBD1
TGTGCCAGCAGCCAAGTCCCTCTTTCGACAGGGGGCCAGGACGTTCAGCCCCAGCATTTT | CASSQVPLSTGGQDVQPQHF | TRBJ1-5 | TRBV4-2 | NA | 20 | TRBD1
TGTGCCAGCAGCTTGGGACAGGGGGGGTTTAAAGAGACCCAGTACTTC | CASSLGQGGFKETQYF | TRBJ2-5 | TRBV13 | NA | 16 | TRBD1
TGTGCCAGCAGCAAATCCAGGGTGTGGGTCTACGAGCAGTACTTC | CASSKSRVWVYEQYF | TRBJ2-7 | TRBV21-1 | NA | 15 | NA
TGTGCCAGCAGTTCCATGGACAGGGGGCGCGAGACCCAGTACTTC | CASSSMDRGRETQYF | TRBJ2-5 | TRBV28 | NA | 15 | TRBD1
TGTGCCAGCAGTTACGATGCAGGGAGTAATTCACCCCTCCACTTT | CASSYDAGSNSPLHF | TRBJ1-6 | TRBV6-5 | NA | 15 | NA
TGTGCCAGCAGTCCCTGGACAGGAGAAGAGACCCAGTACTTC | CASSPWTGEETQYF | TRBJ2-5 | TRBV6-5 | NA | 14 | TRBD1
TGTGCCAGCAGTTACCTCGGGACGGCTGATACGCAGTATTTT | CASSYLGTADTQYF | TRBJ2-3 | TRBV6-2/TRBV6-3 | NA | 14 | NA
TGTGCCAGCAGTGCAACTAGGAGGAGCGCCCAGTACTTC | CASSATRRSAQYF | TRBJ2-5 | TRBV12-3/TRBV12-4 | NA | 13 | NA
TGCGCCAGCAGCACCGGGTGGTCTACTGGAAACACCATATATTTT | CASSTGWSTGNTIYF | TRBJ1-3 | TRBV5-1 | NA | 15 | NA
TGTGCCTGGACTGGGCTACCTAGGACTGAAGCTTTCTTT | CAWTGLPRTEAFF | TRBJ1-1 | TRBV30 | few | 13 | NA
TGTGCCAGCAGCTTGACAGGAGACTATGGCTACACCTTC | CASSLTGDYGYTF | TRBJ1-2 | TRBV5-6 | NA | 13 | NA
TGTGCCAGCAGCTTCCTCTCACAGGGGATAAACACTGAAGCTTTCTTT | CASSFLSQGINTEAFF | TRBJ1-1 | TRBV11-3 | NA | 16 | TRBD1
TGTGCCATCAGTGATTCGGGACAGGGGAACTATGGCTACACCTTC | CAISDSGQGNYGYTF | TRBJ1-2 | TRBV10-3 | NA | 15 | TRBD1
TGTGCCATCGGGCGGGAAGCCACAGATACGCAGTATTTT | CAIGREATDTQYF | TRBJ2-3 | TRBV10-3 | NA | 13 | NA
TGTGCCAGCTCACCTGGGACAGATAACACTGAAGCTTTCTTT | CASSPGTDNTEAFF | TRBJ1-1 | TRBV18 | NA | 14 | TRBD1
TGTGCCAGCTCACCACCCGGGACCGATACCTACGAGCAGTACTTC | CASSPPGTDTYEQYF | TRBJ2-7 | TRBV18 | NA | 15 | NA
TGTGCCAGCAGCGCTAGGGCGGGGCACACCGGGGAGCTGTTTTTT | CASSARAGHTGELFF | TRBJ2-2 | TRBV7-9 | NA | 15 | NA
TGTGCCAGCAGCCAAGGAGTAGATACGCAGTATTTT | CASSQGVDTQYF | TRBJ2-3 | TRBV3-1/TRBV3-2 | NA | 12 | NA
TGTGCCAGCAGTGAATACATAGCCAAAAACATTCAGTACTTC | CASSEYIAKNIQYF | TRBJ2-4 | TRBV2 | NA | 14 | NA
TGTGCCAGCAGCCCGGGGACATCAAGCAATCAGCCCCAGCATTTT | CASSPGTSSNQPQHF | TRBJ1-5 | TRBV7-9 | once | 15 | NA
TGTGCCAGCAGCTTTCAGGGCATGAACACTGAAGCTTTCTTT | CASSFQGMNTEAFF | TRBJ1-1 | TRBV11-2 | NA | 14 | NA
TGCGCCAGCAGCTTCTATTCAGCGAACACCGGGGAGCTGTTTTTT | CASSFYSANTGELFF | TRBJ2-2 | TRBV5-1 | NA | 15 | NA
TGCAGTGCTAGGCTCTTTGGGGAGCTGTTTTTT | CSARLFGELFF | TRBJ2-2 | TRBV20-1 | many | 11 | NA
TGTGCCAGCAGCTTGGAACTAGCGGGGGGTGAGCAGTACTTC | CASSLELAGGEQYF | TRBJ2-7 | TRBV5-4 | once | 14 | TRBD2
TGTGCCAGCAGTTTGACGGGCATGGGGGCGGATACGCAGTATTTT | CASSLTGMGADTQYF | TRBJ2-3 | TRBV27 | NA | 15 | NA
TGCGCCAGCAGCCATATTGGGGGGTTCTATGGCTACACCTTC | CASSHIGGFYGYTF | TRBJ1-2 | TRBV4-3 | NA | 14 | NA
TGTGCCAGCAGTGCGGGACTAGCGGGGCGCACAGATACGCAGTATTTT | CASSAGLAGRTDTQYF | TRBJ2-3 | TRBV28 | NA | 16 | TRBD2
TGCGCCAGCAGCTTCGGGACGGAGAATAATTCACCCCTCCACTTT | CASSFGTENNSPLHF | TRBJ1-6 | TRBV5-1 | NA | 15 | NA
TGTGCCAGCGGGGACACAAGGAACTATGGCTACACCTTC | CASGDTRNYGYTF | TRBJ1-2 | TRBV27 | NA | 13 | NA
TGTGCCAGCAGCCAAGTCAGGGATCGATACCAGCCCCAGCATTTT | CASSQVRDRYQPQHF | TRBJ1-5 | TRBV14 | NA | 15 | NA
TGTGCCAGCAGCCAAGATTTGTCACCCTACGAGCAGTACTTC | CASSQDLSPYEQYF | TRBJ2-7 | TRBV3-1/TRBV3-2 | NA | 14 | NA
TGTGCCAGCTCTCTACACGGGGGTAATCAGCCCCAGCATTTT | CASSLHGGNQPQHF | TRBJ1-5 | TRBV28 | NA | 14 | NA
TGTGCCAGCAGCCTCCAGACTAGCATGAATGAGCAGTTCTTC | CASSLQTSMNEQFF | TRBJ2-1 | TRBV3-1/TRBV3-2 | NA | 14 | TRBD2
TGTGCCAGCGAAATCGGAAGGCGACGGGAGACCCAGTACTTC | CASEIGRRRETQYF | TRBJ2-5 | TRBV7-2 | NA | 14 | NA
TGCGCCAGCAGCTTGGGAAGCGGGCGGAACTATGGCTACACCTTC | CASSLGSGRNYGYTF | TRBJ1-2 | TRBV5-1 | NA | 15 | NA